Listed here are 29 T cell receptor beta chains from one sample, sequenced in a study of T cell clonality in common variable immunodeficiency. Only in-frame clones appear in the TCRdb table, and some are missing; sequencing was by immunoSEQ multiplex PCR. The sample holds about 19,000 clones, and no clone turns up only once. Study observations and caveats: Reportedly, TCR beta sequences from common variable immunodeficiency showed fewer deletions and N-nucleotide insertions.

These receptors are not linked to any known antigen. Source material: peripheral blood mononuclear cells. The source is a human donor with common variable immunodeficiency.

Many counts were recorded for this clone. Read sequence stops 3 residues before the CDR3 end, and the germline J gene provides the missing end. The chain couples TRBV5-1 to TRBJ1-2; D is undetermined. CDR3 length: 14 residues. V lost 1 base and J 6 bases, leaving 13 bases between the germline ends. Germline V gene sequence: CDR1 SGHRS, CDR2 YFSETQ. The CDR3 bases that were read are TGCGCCAGCAGCTTGACCGGCGGGGAGGATGGC. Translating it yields CASSLTGGEDG. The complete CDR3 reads CASSLTGGEDGYTF.

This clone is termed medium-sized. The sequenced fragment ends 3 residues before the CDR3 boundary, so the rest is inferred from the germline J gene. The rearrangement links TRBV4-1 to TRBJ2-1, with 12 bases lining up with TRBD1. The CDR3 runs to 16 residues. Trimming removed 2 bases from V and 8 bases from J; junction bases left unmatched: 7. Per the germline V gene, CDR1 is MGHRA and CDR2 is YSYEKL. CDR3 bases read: TGCGCCAGCAGCCAACCGGGACAGGGGGCGGACTATGAG. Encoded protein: CASSQPGQGADYE. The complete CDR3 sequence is CASSQPGQGADYEQFF.

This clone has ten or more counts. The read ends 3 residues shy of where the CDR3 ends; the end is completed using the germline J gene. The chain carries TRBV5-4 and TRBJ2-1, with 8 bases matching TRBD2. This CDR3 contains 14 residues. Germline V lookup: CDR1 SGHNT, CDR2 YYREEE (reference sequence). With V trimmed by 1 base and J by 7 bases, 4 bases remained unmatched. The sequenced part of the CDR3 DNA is TGTGCCAGCAGCTTGAGCGGGAGAGATAATGAG. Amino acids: CASSLSGRDNE. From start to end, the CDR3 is CASSLSGRDNEQFF.

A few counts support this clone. The CDR3 loop reads CSARDSVTSGSAYNEQFF. CDR3 DNA, as far as it was read: TGCAGTGCTAGAGATTCTGTGACTAGCGGGAGCGCCTACAATGAG. This chain uses TRBV20-1 with TRBJ2-1; the match to TRBD2 covers 12 bases. Read coverage stops 3 residues before the CDR3 terminus; the germline J gene supplies the remainder. Germline V gene lookup returns CDR1 DFQATT and CDR2 SNEGSKA (reference sequence). The CDR3 runs to 18 residues. V lost 0 bases and J lost 2; bases outside the gene matches: 8.

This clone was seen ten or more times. CDR3 DNA, as far as it was read: TGCAGCGGAAAGACAGGGACGATGAACACTGAA. This encodes CSGKTGTMNTE. The CDR3 as a whole reads CSGKTGTMNTEAFF. This chain uses TRBV29-1 with TRBJ1-1; 7 nucleotides align to TRBD1. The read finishes 3 residues shy of the CDR3 end, and the germline J gene is used to complete it. CDR1 SQVTM and CDR2 ANQGSEA come from the germline V gene. Trimming removed 7 bases from V and 0 bases from J; junction bases left unmatched: 8. The CDR3 runs 14 residues. The full variable domain, in which reference TRBV29-1 and TRBJ1-1 provide the parts outside the CDR3, is SAVISQKPSRDICQRGTSLTIQCQVDSQVTMMFWYRQQPGQSLTLIATANQGSEATYESGFVIDKFPISRPNLTFSTLTVSNMSPEDSSIYLCSGKTGTMNTEAFFGQGTRLTVV.

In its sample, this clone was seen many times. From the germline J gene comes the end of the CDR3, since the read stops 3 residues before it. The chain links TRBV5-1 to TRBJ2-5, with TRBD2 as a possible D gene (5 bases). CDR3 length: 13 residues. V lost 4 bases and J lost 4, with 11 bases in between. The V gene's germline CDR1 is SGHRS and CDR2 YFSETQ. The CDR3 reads CASSRGVGETQYF. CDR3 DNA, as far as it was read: TGCGCCAGCAGCCGGGGTGTCGGAGAGACC. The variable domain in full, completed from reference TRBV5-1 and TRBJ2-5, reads KAGVTQTPRYLIKTRGQQVTLSCSPISGHRSVSWYQQTPGQGLQFLFEYFSETQRNKGNFPGRFSGRQFSNSRSEMNVSTLELGDSALYLCASSRGVGETQYFGPGTRLLVL.

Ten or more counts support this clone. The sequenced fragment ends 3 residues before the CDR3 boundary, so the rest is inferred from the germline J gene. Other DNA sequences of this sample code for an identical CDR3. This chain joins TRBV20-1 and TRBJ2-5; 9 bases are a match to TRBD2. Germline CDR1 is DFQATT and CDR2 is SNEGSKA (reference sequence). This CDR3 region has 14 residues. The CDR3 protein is CSALPGLAGETQYF. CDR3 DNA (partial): TGCAGTGCTTTACCGGGACTAGCAGGAGAAACC.

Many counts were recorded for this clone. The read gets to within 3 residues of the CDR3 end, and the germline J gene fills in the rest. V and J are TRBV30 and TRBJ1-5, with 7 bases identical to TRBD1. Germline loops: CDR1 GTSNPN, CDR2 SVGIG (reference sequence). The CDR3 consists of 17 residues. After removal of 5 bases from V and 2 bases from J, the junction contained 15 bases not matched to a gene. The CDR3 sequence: CAWADRALIYGNQPQHF. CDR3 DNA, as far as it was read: TGTGCCTGGGCCGACAGGGCCCTTATTTATGGCAATCAGCCC.

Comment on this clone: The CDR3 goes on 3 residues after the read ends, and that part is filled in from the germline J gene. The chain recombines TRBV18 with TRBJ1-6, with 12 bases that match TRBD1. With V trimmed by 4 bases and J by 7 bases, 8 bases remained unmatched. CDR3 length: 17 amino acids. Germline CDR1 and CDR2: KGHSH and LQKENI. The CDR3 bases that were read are TGTGCCAGCTCACTGGGACAGGGGGCGAGTGGAAATTCACCC. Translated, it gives CASSLGQGASGNSP. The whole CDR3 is CASSLGQGASGNSPLHF.

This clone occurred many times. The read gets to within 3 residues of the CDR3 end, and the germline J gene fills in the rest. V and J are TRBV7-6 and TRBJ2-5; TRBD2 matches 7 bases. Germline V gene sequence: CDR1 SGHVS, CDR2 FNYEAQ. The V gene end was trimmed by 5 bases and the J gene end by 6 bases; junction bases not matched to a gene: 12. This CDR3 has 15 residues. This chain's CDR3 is CASSLSGAGLKTQYF. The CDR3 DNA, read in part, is TGTGCCAGCAGCCTCTCCGGAGCGGGACTGAAGACC.

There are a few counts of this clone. The CDR3 region is CASGGSLDTQYF. CDR3 DNA (partial): TGCGCCAGCGGGGGGAGTCTGGATACG. The chain couples TRBV10-2 to TRBJ2-3; D is possibly TRBD2 (6 bases). The read is 3 residues too short to cover the CDR3 end, so that end is filled in from the germline J gene. V shed 8 bases and J shed 6 bases, with 12 bases lying between them. The germline V gene has CDR1 WSHSY and CDR2 SAAADI. The CDR3 length is 12 residues.

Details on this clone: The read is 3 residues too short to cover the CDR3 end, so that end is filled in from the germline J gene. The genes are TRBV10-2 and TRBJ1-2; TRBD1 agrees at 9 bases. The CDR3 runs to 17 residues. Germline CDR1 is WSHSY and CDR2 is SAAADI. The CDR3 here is CASSESLGGQGLNGYTF. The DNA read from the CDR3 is TGCGCCAGCAGTGAGTCATTGGGGGGACAGGGCTTAAACGGC.

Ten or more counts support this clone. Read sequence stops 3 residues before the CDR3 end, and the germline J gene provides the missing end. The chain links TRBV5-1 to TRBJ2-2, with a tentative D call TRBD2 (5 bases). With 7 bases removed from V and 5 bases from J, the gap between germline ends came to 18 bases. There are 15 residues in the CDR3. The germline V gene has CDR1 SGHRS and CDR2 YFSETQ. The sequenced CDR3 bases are TGCGCCAGCCGGACTGGTGGCATGTCGACCGGGGAG. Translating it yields CASRTGGMSTGE. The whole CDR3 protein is CASRTGGMSTGELFF.

The covered CDR3 bases are TGTGCCAGCTCACCGCCCGACAGGGGGTACAATGAG. It translates to CASSPPDRGYNE. The CDR3 in full is CASSPPDRGYNEQFF. The chain has TRBV18 and TRBJ2-1; 9 bases match TRBD1. The read gets to within 3 residues of the CDR3 end, and the germline J gene fills in the rest. Germline values: CDR1 KGHSH, CDR2 LQKENI. The CDR3 runs to 15 residues. The ends lost 3 bases at V and 4 bases at J; junction bases unmatched: 4.

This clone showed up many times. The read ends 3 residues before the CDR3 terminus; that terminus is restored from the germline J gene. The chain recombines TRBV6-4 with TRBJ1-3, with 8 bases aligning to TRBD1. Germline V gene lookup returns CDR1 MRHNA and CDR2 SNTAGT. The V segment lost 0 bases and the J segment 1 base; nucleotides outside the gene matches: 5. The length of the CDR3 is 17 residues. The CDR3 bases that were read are TGTGCCAGCAGTGACTCAAGGACAGGGCATTCTGGAAACACC. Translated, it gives CASSDSRTGHSGNT. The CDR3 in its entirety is CASSDSRTGHSGNTIYF.

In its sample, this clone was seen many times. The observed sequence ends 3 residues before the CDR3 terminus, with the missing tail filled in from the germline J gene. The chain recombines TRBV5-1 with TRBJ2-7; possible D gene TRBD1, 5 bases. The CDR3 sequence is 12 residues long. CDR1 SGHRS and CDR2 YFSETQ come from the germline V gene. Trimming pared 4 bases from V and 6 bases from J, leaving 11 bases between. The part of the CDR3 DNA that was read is TGCGCCAGCAGCACTCAGGGTGGCGAG. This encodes CASSTQGGE. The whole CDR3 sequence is CASSTQGGEQYF.

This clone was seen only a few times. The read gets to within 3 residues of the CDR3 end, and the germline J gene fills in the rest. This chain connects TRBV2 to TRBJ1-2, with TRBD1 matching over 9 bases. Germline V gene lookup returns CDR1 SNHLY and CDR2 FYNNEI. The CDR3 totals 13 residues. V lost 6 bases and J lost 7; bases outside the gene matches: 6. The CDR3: CASRGTGQGGYTF. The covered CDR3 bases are TGTGCCAGCAGAGGGACAGGGCAGGGTGGC.

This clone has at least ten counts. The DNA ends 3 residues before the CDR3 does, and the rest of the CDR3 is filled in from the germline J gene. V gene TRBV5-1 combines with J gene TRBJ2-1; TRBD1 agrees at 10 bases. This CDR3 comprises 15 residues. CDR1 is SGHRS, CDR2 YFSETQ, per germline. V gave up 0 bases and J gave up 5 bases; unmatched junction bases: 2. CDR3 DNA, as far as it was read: TGCGCCAGCAGCTTGGGTGGGACAGGGGACAATGAG. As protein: CASSLGGTGDNE. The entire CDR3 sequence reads CASSLGGTGDNEQFF.

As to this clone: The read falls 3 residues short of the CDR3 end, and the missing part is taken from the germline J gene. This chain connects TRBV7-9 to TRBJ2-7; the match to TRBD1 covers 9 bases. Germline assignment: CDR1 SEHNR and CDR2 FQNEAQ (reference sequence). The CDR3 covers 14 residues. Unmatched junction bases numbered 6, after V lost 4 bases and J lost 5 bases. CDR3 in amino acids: CASSSGQGNNEQYF. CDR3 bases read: TGTGCCAGCAGCTCAGGACAGGGGAACAACGAG.

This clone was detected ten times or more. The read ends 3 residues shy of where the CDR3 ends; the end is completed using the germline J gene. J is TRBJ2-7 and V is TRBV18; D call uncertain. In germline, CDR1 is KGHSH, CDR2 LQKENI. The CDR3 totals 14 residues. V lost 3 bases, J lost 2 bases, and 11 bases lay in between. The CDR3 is CASSPAPSTYEQYF. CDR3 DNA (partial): TGTGCCAGCTCACCCGCGCCGTCAACCTACGAG.

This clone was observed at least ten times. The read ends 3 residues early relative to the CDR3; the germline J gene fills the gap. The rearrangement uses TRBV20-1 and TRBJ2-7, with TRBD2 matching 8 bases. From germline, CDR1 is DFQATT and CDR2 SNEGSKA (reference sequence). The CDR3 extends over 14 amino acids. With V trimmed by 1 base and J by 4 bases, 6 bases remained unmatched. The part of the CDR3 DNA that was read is TGCAGTGCTAGAGTTGGGACTAGAGGTTACGAG. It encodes CSARVGTRGYE. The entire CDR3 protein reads CSARVGTRGYEQYF.

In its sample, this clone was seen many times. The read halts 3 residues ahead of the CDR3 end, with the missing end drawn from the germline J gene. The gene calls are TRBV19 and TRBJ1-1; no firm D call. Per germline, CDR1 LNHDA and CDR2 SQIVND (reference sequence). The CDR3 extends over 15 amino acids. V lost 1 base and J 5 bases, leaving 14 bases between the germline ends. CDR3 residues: CASSIVRELGTEAFF. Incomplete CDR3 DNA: TGTGCCAGTAGTATAGTGCGGGAACTTGGGACTGAA.

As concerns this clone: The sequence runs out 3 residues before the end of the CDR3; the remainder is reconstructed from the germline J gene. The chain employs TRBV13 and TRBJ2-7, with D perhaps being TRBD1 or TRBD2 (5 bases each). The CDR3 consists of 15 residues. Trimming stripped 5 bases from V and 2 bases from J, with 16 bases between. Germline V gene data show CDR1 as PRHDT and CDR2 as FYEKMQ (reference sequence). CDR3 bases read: TGTGCCAGCAGCCGAGGGGCAGGGTTACCCTACGAG. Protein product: CASSRGAGLPYE. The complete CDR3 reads CASSRGAGLPYEQYF.

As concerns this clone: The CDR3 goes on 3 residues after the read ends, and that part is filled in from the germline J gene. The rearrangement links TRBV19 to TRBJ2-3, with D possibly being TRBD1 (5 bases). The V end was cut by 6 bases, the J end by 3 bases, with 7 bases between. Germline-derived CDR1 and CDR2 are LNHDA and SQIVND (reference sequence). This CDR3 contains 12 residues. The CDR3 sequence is CASRRGTDTQYF. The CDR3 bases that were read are TGTGCCAGTAGAAGGGGTACAGATACG.

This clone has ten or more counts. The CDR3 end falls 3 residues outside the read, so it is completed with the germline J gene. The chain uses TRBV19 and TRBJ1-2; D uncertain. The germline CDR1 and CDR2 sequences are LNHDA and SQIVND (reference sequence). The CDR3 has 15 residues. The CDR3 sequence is CASSIDPRTLRGYTF. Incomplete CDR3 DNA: TGTGCCAGTAGTATAGATCCGAGGACTCTAAGAGGC.

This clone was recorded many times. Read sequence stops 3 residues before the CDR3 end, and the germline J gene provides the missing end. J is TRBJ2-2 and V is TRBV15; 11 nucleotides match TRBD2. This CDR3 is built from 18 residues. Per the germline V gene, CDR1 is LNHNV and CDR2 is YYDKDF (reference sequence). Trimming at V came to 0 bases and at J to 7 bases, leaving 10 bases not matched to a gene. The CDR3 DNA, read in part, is TGTGCCACCAGCAGAGATCGCTTCACGACTAGCGGGGACGGGGAG. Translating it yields CATSRDRFTTSGDGE. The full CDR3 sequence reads CATSRDRFTTSGDGELFF.

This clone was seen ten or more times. CDR3 protein: CSAAPGTGANQPQHF. CDR3 bases read: TGCAGTGCCGCACCCGGGACAGGGGCCAATCAGCCC. The J gene is TRBJ1-5, the V gene TRBV20-1; TRBD1 agrees at 10 bases. Read sequence stops 3 residues before the CDR3 end, and the germline J gene provides the missing end. This CDR3 is built from 15 residues. V lost 6 bases and J lost 3; bases outside the gene matches: 8. In germline, CDR1 is DFQATT, CDR2 SNEGSKA (reference sequence).

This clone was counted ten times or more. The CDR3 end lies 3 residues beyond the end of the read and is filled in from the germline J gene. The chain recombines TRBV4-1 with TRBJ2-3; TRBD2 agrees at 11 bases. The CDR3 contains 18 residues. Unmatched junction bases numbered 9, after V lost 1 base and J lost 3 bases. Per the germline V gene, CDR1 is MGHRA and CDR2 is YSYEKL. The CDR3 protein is CASSQGFFLAGGTDTQYF. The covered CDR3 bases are TGCGCCAGCAGCCAAGGATTTTTCCTAGCGGGAGGAACAGATACG.

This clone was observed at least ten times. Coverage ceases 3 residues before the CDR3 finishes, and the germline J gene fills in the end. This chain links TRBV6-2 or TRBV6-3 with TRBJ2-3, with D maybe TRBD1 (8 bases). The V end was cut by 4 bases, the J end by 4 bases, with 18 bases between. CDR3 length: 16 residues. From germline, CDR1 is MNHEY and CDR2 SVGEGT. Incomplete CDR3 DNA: TGTGCCAGCAGTTCGCAGCGGGACAGGTTTCCAGATACG. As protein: CASSSQRDRFPDT. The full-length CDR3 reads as CASSSQRDRFPDTQYF.